This TCR beta chain was obtained from a study of regulatory T cells in long-lasting Graves disease. Time point indicated: newly diagnosed GD, antithyroid drugs for less than 3 months. The TCR library was prepared using RNA isolated from PBMCs. V was pared by 0 bases and J by 5 bases, with 5 bases of the junction left unmatched. This CDR3 is built from 15 residues. Germline values: CDR1 LGHNA, CDR2 YNFKEQ. This clonotype was observed a handful of times. Arm-PCR of CDR3 regions and iRepertoire HTBI primers were the basis on which TCR beta libraries were built. One entry per CDR3 protein, called by TCRdb with MiXCR from the multiplex PCR reads. The table has hundreds of thousands of distinct CDR3 sequences, about 16% seen once; the top ten hold roughly 25%. The same sample was also studied in work on T cells in Graves' hyperthyroidism and ophthalmopathy.

J is TRBJ2-5 and V is TRBV4-2; 8 bases match TRBD2. The TCR originated in a woman aged 35-65 years with Graves disease. This specimen was peripheral blood mononuclear cells (PBMCs), taken at new diagnosis, from a patient treated with antithyroid drugs. The CDR3 reads CASSQDGGGRETQYF. CDR3 DNA: TGTGCCAGCAGCCAAGACGGGGGGGGCCGGGAGACCCAGTACTTC.